Sequencing of this T cell receptor beta chain was carried out in a study of shared T cell receptors in the human thymus. TCRdb keeps only in-frame clones here, not all; method: immunoSEQ multiplex PCR. Of hundreds of thousands of clones in the sample, 80% to 90% are singletons; the top ten hold under 0.012%. Germline V gene lookup returns CDR1 LGHNA and CDR2 YSLEER. V gave up 2 bases and J gave up 9 bases, with 17 bases separating them. The CDR3 has 16 residues. Separately, the same data were catalogued under a study of human thymus T cells.

The material sequenced was thymocytes. The source of this sequence is a girl under three years old with a congenital heart defect. The chain recombines TRBV4-3 with TRBJ1-6; no clear D. The CDR3 sequence: CASSQPSGGGGSPLHF. CDR3 DNA sequence: TGCGCCAGCAGCCAACCCTCCGGAGGCGGCGGTTCACCCCTCCACTTT.